This T cell receptor (beta chain) was sequenced for a study of cytomegalovirus exposure and HLA in healthy donors. Study-wide points: Researchers left out some V segments, among them TRBV6-2 and TRBV6-3, as indistinguishable. A later analysis linked a missense variant in DCLRE1C to the trimming of TCR beta V and J genes. Reportedly, TCR beta sequences accurately predicted HLA-A and HLA-B alleles in most subjects.

The primer mix had 60 Vbeta and 13 Jbeta primers. This table comes from immunoSEQ multiplex PCR, and its TCRdb copy is limited to in-frame clones, with some not included. The sample has around 40,000 clones; the top ten hold roughly 6.4%. The CDR3 sequence is 15 residues long. From germline, CDR1 is SEHNR and CDR2 FQNEAQ (reference sequence). V lost 5 bases, J lost 8 bases, and 19 bases lay in between. With respect to this clone: The antigen is undetermined.

The sequencing input was PBMCs. This chain connects TRBV7-9 to TRBJ2-1, with D perhaps TRBD1 (5 bases). This TCR was sampled from a human donor in good health. DNA for the CDR3: TGTGCCAGCAGCAGCTCCAACAGGTTCATCGATGAGCAGTTCTTC. Amino acid sequence: CASSSSNRFIDEQFF.